These 18 T cell receptor beta chains were sequenced from one sample in a study of vaccination and CD4 T cells after COVID-19. Cultured CD4+ T-cell DNA underwent Oncomine TCR Beta short-read sequencing. Using its own MiXCR run on the PCR reads, TCRdb lists one record per CDR3 protein. This sample has about 8,600 distinct CDR3 sequences, with 40% to 55% found just once. The antigens these receptors bind are not known. Treatment meaning: roughly 11-day PBMC culture with coronavirus spike peptide pools or control peptides (ViraFEST assay). CD4+ T lymphocytes from the unexposed donor were collected before the COVID-19 pandemic (2011-2018). Input material: CD4+ T cells from blood, cultured in vitro. The source of these receptors is a human donor in good health.

Turning to this clonotype: One end of the junction is discordant with germline, which a read error may explain. This chain joins TRBV7-9 and TRBJ2-3; 9 nucleotides match TRBD2. The CDR3 spans 16 residues. The V gene's germline CDR1 is SEHNR and CDR2 FQNEAQ (reference sequence). The CDR3 spells CASRGIAGVRTDTQYF. In nucleotides, the CDR3 is TGCGCCAGCAGGGGAATAGCGGGAGTAAGGACAGATACGCAGTATTTT.

Only a few counts were recorded for this clonotype. The rearrangement uses TRBV6-1 and TRBJ1-3; TRBD1 matches at 9 bases. J was trimmed by 8 bases and V by 4 bases; bases with no gene match: 6. Germline values: CDR1 MNHNS, CDR2 SASEGT. CDR3 size: 14 residues. CDR3 nucleotides: TGTGCCAGCAGTGCAACAGGGGGCGCGTACACCATATATTTT. Protein product: CASSATGGAYTIYF.

V is TRBV6-2 or TRBV6-3 and J is TRBJ1-2; 7 bases are a match to TRBD1. The CDR3 consists of 14 residues. Germline values: CDR1 MNHEY, CDR2 SVGEGT. The J segment lost 2 bases and the V segment lost 6 bases, leaving 6 bases of the junction unmatched. The CDR3 protein is CASRPPTGNYGYTF. The CDR3 region has the DNA TGTGCCAGCAGACCACCGACAGGGAACTATGGCTACACCTTC.

In its sample, this clonotype was seen a few times. The chain joins TRBV24-1 to TRBJ2-7; D remains ambiguous. With 4 bases removed from V and 3 bases from J, the gap between germline ends came to 12 bases. The CDR3 runs to 14 residues. Per germline, CDR1 KGHDR and CDR2 SFDVKD. The CDR3 DNA is TGTGCCACCAGTGAAAGACCGTATTGCTACGAGCAGTACTTC. Translation gives CATSERPYCYEQYF.

This clonotype was seen more than once but under ten times. For the CDR3, the DNA is TGTGCCAGCAGCTTGAGGACATTAAGAGATAATTCACCCCTCCACTTT. It yields the protein CASSLRTLRDNSPLHF. This chain uses TRBV5-8 with TRBJ1-6; tentatively, D is TRBD1 (5 bases). Trimming shortened V by 1 base and J by 5 bases, and 13 bases separated the two germline ends. This CDR3 is 16 amino acids long. Germline CDR1 SGHTS, CDR2 YDEGEE.

There are a few counts of this clonotype. This chain links TRBV20-1 with TRBJ1-5, with 8 bases matching TRBD1. Germline V lookup: CDR1 DFQATT, CDR2 SNEGSKA (reference sequence). The CDR3 has 13 residues. The trim removed 6 bases at V and 8 bases at J, leaving 9 bases unmatched. CDR3 sequence: CSARQGWGEPQHF. CDR3 sequence (DNA): TGCAGTGCGCGACAGGGGTGGGGGGAGCCCCAGCATTTT.

This clonotype occurred a few times. Here the CDR3 reads CASSSLLGPSNTEAFF. The DNA of the CDR3 is TGTGCCAGCAGTTCCCTGTTGGGGCCTTCGAACACTGAAGCTTTCTTT. This rearrangement joins TRBV27 to TRBJ1-1; possible D gene TRBD1, 5 bases. Per germline, CDR1 MNHEY and CDR2 SMNVEV (reference sequence). The CDR3 runs to 16 residues. V was pared by 4 bases and J by 1 base, with 16 bases between.

The chain carries TRBV5-4 and TRBJ2-3, with D perhaps TRBD2 (7 bases). Per the germline V gene, CDR1 is SGHNT and CDR2 is YYREEE (reference sequence). V was clipped by 4 bases and J by 6 bases, with 18 bases between them. The CDR3 totals 15 residues. CDR3 protein: CASSPRGRGEDTQYF. CDR3 DNA: TGTGCCAGCAGCCCGCGGGGGCGCGGGGAGGATACGCAGTATTTT.

By sample share, this clonotype is large. The gene calls are TRBV27 and TRBJ2-7; TRBD1 matches at 7 bases. CDR3 size: 13 residues. The germline V gene encodes CDR1 MNHEY and CDR2 SMNVEV (reference sequence). V lost 5 bases, J lost 6 bases, and 7 bases stayed unmatched. CDR3 nucleotide sequence: TGTGCCAGCAGTACCACAGGGGTACGCGAGCAGTACTTC. Translation gives CASSTTGVREQYF.

This clonotype was counted between two and nine times. The chain carries TRBV7-8 and TRBJ2-1, with D uncertain. The V and J ends lost 0 bases and 4 bases respectively, with 13 bases between them. Germline CDR1 and CDR2: SGHVS and FQNEAQ. The CDR3 has 16 amino acids. This CDR3 is CASSLALVPAYNEQFF. CDR3 sequence (DNA): TGTGCCAGCAGCTTAGCGCTCGTTCCAGCTTACAATGAGCAGTTCTTC.

The CDR3 sequence: CATSRWTESRDTQYF. The CDR3 region has the DNA TGTGCCACCAGCCGCTGGACGGAGAGTAGAGATACGCAGTATTTT. The chain couples TRBV15 to TRBJ2-3, with D hard to call. The germline CDR1 and CDR2 sequences are LNHNV and YYDKDF (reference sequence). V was trimmed by 5 bases and J by 5 bases, leaving 17 bases between them. The CDR3 totals 15 residues.

This clonotype is classed as large. V usage is TRBV11-2 and J usage is TRBJ1-2; 9 nucleotides match TRBD1. This CDR3 comprises 13 residues. Germline V gene lookup returns CDR1 SGHAT and CDR2 FQNNGV. The CDR3: CAVWDREVGGYTF. CDR3 sequence (DNA): TGTGCAGTTTGGGACAGGGAGGTGGGTGGCTACACCTTC.

The table lists this clonotype with a count of one. CDR3 sequence reads: CASSPAGKLDTEAFF. CDR3 in DNA: TGTGCCAGCAGTCCGGCAGGCAAGCTGGACACTGAAGCTTTCTTT. The gene calls are TRBV28 and TRBJ1-1, with D unresolved. The CDR3 consists of 15 residues. The germline gives CDR1 MDHEN, CDR2 SYDVKM. V shed 5 bases and J shed 3 bases, with 16 bases lying between them. Drawing the rest from reference TRBV28 and TRBJ1-1, the complete variable domain is DVKVTQSSRYLVKRTGEKVFLECVQDMDHENMFWYRQDPGLGLRLIYFSYDVKMKEKGDIPEGYSVSREKKERFSLILESASTNQTSMYLCASSPAGKLDTEAFFGQGTRLTVV.

This clonotype is termed medium-sized (0.01 to 0.1%). The chain is built from TRBV6-1 and TRBJ1-2, with D possibly being TRBD1 (6 bases). From germline, CDR1 is MNHNS and CDR2 SASEGT. The CDR3 totals 12 residues. V was cut by 6 bases and J by 7 bases, with 12 bases left in between. In DNA, the CDR3 is TGTGCCAGCAGCCTTACAGGGCCTGGCTACACCTTC. Translating it yields CASSLTGPGYTF.

This clonotype appeared a few times. This chain joins TRBV7-2 and TRBJ2-5; the match to TRBD2 covers 13 bases. Trimming removed 4 bases from V and 5 bases from J; junction bases left unmatched: 10. From germline, CDR1 is SGHTA and CDR2 FQGNSA. The CDR3 is made up of 17 amino acids. CDR3 nucleotide sequence: TGTGCCAGCAGCTCGCTCGGACTAGCGGGAGTCGGTGAGACCCAGTACTTC. Its translation: CASSSLGLAGVGETQYF.

This clonotype came up a few times. The rearrangement uses TRBV6-2 or TRBV6-3 and TRBJ2-3; TRBD2 matches at 9 bases. Per germline, CDR1 MNHEY and CDR2 SVGEGT. V was pared by 5 bases and J by 2 bases, with 8 bases of the junction left unmatched. CDR3 size: 16 residues. The CDR3 DNA follows: TGTGCCAGCAGTCCAGGACTAGCGAGGGCCACAGATACGCAGTATTTT. Translation gives CASSPGLARATDTQYF.

The chain employs TRBV18 and TRBJ1-1; the D gene is possibly TRBD1 (5 bases). V was clipped by 1 base and J by 1 base, with 10 bases between them. The germline V gene has CDR1 KGHSH and CDR2 LQKENI. The CDR3 contains 15 residues. The CDR3 DNA reads as TGTGCCAGCTCACCACTGCCAGGACAGAACACTGAAGCTTTCTTT. Translated, it gives CASSPLPGQNTEAFF.

The rearrangement joins TRBV5-6 to TRBJ2-7, with D possibly matching TRBD2 (5 bases). The germline gives CDR1 SGHDT, CDR2 YYEEEE. V shed 2 bases and J shed 2 bases, with 11 bases lying between them. CDR3 length: 14 amino acids. CDR3 DNA: TGTGCCAGCAGCTTCAGCGGTTTACCCTACGAGCAGTACTTC. It codes for CASSFSGLPYEQYF.